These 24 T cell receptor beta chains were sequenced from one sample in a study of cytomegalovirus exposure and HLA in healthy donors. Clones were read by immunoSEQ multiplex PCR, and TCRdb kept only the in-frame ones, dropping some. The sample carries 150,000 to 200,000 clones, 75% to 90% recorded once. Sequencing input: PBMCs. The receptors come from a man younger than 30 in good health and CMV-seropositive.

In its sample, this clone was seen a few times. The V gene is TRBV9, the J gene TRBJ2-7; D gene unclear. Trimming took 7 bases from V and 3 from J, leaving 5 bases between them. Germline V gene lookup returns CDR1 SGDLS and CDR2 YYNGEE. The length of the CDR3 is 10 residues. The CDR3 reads CASGSYEQYF. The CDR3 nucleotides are TGTGCCAGCGGCAGCTACGAGCAGTACTTC.

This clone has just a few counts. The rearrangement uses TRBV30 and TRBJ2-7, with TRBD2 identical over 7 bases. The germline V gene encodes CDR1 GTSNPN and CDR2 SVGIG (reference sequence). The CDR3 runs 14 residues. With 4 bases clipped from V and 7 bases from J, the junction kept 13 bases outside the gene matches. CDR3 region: CAWTHDQSGEEQYF. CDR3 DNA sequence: TGTGCCTGGACCCACGACCAAAGCGGGGAGGAGCAGTACTTC.

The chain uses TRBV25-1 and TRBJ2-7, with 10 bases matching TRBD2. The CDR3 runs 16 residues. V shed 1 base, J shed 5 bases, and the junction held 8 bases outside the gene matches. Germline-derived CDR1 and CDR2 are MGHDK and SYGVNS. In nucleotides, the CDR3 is TGTGCCAGCAGTGAATTGGGGCCTAGCGGGAGCCACGAGCAGTACTTC. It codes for CASSELGPSGSHEQYF.

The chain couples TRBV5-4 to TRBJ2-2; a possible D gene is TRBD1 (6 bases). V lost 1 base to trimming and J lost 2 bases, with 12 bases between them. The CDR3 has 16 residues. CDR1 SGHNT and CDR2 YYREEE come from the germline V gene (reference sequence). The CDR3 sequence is CASSLFFRGNTGELFF. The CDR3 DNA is TGTGCCAGCAGCTTGTTTTTCAGGGGTAACACCGGGGAGCTGTTTTTT.

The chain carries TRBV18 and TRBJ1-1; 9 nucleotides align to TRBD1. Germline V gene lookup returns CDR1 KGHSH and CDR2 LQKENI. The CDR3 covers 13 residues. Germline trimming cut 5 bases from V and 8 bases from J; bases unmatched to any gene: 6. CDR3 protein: CASSAKQGAEAFF. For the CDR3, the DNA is TGTGCCAGCTCAGCCAAACAGGGGGCGGAAGCTTTCTTT. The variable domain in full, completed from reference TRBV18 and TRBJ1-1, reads NAGVMQNPRHLVRRRGQEARLRCSPMKGHSHVYWYRQLPEEGLKFMVYLQKENIIDESGMPKERFSAEFPKEGPSILRIQQVVRGDSAAYFCASSAKQGAEAFFGQGTRLTVV.

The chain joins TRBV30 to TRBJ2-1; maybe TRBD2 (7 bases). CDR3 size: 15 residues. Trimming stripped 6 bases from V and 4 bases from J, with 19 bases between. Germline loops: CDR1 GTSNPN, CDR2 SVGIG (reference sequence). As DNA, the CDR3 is TGTGCCTGTGAAGGGGGTGAAGCGGGATACAATGAGCAGTTCTTC. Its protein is CACEGGEAGYNEQFF.

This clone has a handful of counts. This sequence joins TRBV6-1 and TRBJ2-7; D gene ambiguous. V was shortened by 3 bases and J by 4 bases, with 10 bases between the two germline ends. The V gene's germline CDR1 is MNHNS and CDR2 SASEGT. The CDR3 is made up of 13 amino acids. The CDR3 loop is CASSDPYSYEQYF. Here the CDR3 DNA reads TGTGCCAGCAGTGACCCTTACTCTTACGAGCAGTACTTC.

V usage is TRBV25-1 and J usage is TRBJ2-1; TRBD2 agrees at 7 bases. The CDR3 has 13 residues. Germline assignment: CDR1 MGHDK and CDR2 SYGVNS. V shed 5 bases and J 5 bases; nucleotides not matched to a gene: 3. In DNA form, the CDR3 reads TGTGCCAGCAGTATAGCGGGTAACAATGAGCAGTTCTTC. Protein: CASSIAGNNEQFF.

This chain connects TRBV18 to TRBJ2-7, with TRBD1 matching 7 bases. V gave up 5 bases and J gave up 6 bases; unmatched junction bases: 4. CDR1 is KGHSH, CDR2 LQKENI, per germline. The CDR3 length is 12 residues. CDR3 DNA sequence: TGTGCCAGCTCAGCACAGGGGTTCGAGCAGTACTTC. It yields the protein CASSAQGFEQYF.

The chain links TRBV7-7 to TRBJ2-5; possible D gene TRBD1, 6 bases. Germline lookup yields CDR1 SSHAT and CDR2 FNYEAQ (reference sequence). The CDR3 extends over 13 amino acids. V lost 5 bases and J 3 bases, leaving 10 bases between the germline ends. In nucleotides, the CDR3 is TGTGCCAGCAGCCCTGAGGGGGAAGAGACCCAGTACTTC. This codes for CASSPEGEETQYF.

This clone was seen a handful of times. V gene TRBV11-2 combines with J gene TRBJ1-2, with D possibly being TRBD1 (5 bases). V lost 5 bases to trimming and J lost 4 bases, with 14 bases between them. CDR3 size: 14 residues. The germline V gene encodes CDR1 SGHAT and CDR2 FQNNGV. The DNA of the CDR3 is TGTGCCAGCAGCCCTCAGGGCTGGGGCTATGGCTACACCTTC. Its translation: CASSPQGWGYGYTF.

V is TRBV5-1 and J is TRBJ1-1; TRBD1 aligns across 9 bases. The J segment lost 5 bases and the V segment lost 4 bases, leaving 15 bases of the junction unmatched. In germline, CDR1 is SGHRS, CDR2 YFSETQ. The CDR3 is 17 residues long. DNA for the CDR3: TGCGCCAGCAGCACCTCCGGGACAGGGCTTCCGGGGACTGAAGCTTTCTTT. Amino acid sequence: CASSTSGTGLPGTEAFF.

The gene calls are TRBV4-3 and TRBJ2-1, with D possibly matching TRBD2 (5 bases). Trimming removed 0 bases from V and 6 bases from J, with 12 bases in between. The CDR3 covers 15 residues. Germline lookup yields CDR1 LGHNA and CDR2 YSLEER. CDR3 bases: TGCGCCAGCAGCCAAGATCAGGACGGAGGCAATGAGCAGTTCTTC. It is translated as CASSQDQDGGNEQFF.

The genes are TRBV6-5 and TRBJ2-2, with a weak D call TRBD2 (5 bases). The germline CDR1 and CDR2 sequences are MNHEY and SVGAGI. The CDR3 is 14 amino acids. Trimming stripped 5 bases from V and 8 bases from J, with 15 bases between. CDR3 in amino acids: CASSQTMGLGELFF. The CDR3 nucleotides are TGTGCCAGCAGTCAGACTATGGGCTTGGGGGAGCTGTTTTTT.

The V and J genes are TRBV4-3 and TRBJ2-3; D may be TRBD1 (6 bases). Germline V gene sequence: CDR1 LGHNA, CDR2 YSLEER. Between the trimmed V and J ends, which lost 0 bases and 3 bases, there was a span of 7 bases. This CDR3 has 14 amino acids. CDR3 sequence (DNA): TGCGCCAGCAGCCAAGATACAGGGACAGATACGCAGTATTTT. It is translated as CASSQDTGTDTQYF.

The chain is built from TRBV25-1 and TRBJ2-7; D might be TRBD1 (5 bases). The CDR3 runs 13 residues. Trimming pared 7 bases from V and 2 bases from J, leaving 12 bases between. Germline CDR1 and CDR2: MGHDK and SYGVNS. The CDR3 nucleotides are TGTGCCAGCACTAGTAGGGGAACCTACGAGCAGTACTTC. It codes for CASTSRGTYEQYF.

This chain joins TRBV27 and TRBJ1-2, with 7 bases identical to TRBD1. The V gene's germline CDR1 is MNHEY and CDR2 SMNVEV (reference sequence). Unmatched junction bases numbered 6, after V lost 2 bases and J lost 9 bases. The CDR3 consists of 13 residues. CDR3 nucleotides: TGTGCCAGCAGTTTAGGGACAGAGGGGAGCTACACCTTC. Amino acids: CASSLGTEGSYTF.

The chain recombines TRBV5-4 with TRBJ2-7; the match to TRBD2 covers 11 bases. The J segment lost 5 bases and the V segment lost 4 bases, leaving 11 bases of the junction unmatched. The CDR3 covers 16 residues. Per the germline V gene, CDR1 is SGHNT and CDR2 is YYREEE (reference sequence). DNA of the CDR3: TGTGCCAGCAGCCTGGAGCTAGCGGGAGGATTACACGAGCAGTACTTC. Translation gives CASSLELAGGLHEQYF.

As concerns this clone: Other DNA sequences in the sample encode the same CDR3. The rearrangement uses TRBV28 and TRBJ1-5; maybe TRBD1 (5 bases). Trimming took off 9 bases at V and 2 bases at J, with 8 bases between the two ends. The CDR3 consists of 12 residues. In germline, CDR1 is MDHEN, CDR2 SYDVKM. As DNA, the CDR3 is TGTGCCAGTGGGACTGGCAATCAGCCCCAGCATTTT. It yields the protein CASGTGNQPQHF.

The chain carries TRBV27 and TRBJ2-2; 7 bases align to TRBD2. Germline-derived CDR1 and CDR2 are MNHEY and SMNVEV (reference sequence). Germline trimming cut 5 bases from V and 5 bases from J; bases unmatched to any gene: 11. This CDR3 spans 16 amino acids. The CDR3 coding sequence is TGTGCCAGCAGTCCCACGGGCGGGAGAGGAACCGGGGAGCTGTTTTTT. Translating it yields CASSPTGGRGTGELFF.

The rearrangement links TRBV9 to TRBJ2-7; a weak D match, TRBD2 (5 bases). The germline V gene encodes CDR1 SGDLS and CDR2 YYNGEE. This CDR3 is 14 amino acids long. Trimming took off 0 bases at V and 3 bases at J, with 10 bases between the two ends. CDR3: CASSVDPGSYEQYF. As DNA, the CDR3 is TGTGCCAGCAGCGTAGATCCGGGGAGCTACGAGCAGTACTTC.

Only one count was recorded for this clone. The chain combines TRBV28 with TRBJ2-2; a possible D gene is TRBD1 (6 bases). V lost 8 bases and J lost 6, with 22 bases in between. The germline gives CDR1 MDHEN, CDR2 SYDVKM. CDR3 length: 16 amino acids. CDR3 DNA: TGTGCCAGCCTAACCTCCGGTTGGGGGCGGTCCGGGGAGCTGTTTTTT. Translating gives CASLTSGWGRSGELFF.

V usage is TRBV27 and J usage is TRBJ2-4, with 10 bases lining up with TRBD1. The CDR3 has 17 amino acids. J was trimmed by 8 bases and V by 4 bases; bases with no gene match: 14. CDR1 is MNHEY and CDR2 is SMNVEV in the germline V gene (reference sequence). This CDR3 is CASSSNTAWTGGDIQYF. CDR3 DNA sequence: TGTGCCAGCAGTTCTAATACGGCCTGGACAGGGGGTGACATTCAGTACTTC.

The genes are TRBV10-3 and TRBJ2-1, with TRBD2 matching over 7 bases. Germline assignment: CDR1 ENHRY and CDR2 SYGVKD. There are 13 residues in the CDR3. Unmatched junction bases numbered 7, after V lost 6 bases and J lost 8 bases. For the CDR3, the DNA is TGTGCCATCAGGGCGGGAGCGATCGATGAGCAGTTCTTC. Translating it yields CAIRAGAIDEQFF.